This is a list of T cell receptor beta chains from one sample in a study of T cell responses to AZD1222 COVID-19 vaccine. Produced via immunoSEQ multiplex PCR; TCRdb's table is partial and in-frame only. The repertoire holds over 100,000 clones, around 90% seen once, with 6.3% in the top ten. The sequenced sample was peripheral blood, obtained on day 0 of AZD1222 vaccination. The receptors here all came from an adult in good health. Each CDR3 is given with its conserved first and last residue.

cdr3_aa	v_call	j_call
CASSEALWLSGNTIYF	TRBV6-1	TRBJ1-3
CASRRGDEQFF	TRBV19	TRBJ2-1
CASSYEDRGGSPLHF	TRBV11-1	TRBJ1-6
CASRLSQVGTGELFF	TRBV19	TRBJ2-2
CASSFVAFNEQFF	TRBV12-3/TRBV12-4	TRBJ2-1
CASSSGAVQYF	TRBV7-3	TRBJ2-7
CASSSPQGSRDTEAFF	TRBV5-4	TRBJ1-1
CASPKDTGELFF	TRBV5-1	TRBJ2-2
CASSPFRDTDSGGYTF	TRBV18	TRBJ1-2
CASSSPLGTLSSYNSPLHF	TRBV5-6	TRBJ1-6
CASSQNWDRGHSPLHF	TRBV4-2	TRBJ1-6
CASSEGQVVSYGYTF	TRBV6-1	TRBJ1-2
CASSQDLPGGGTDTQYF	TRBV4-3	TRBJ2-3
CASSLGVSQETQYF	TRBV7-9	TRBJ2-5
CASSQGQGSDTQYF	TRBV7-9	TRBJ2-3
CASGLTRLTSSYNSPLHF	TRBV12-5	TRBJ1-6